A selection of T cell receptor beta chains follows, all from one sample in a study of blood T cell repertoires in COVID-19. Using immunoSEQ multiplex PCR, the repertoire was profiled, and TCRdb retains in-frame clones only, with some absent. The table has about 200,000 clones, about 90% seen once. Sequencing input: peripheral blood. The receptor source for this set is a man between 40 and 49 years old with active or convalescent COVID-19. The CDR3 runs from the conserved cysteine through the conserved F or W. A D gene is named only where the DNA matches it firmly. Size tells how often a clone was seen (once, few, many) or the class of an expanded clone, and some rows leave it out.

d_gene | abundance | j_gene | v_gene | CDR3nt | CDR3aa
NA | few | TRBJ1-2 | TRBV7-9 | TGTGCCAGCAGCCGGAACAGCTATGGCTACACCTTC | CASSRNSYGYTF
NA | NA | TRBJ2-7 | TRBV30 | TGTGCCTGGAGCCCCAGGGGGGTCACCTACGAGCAGTACTTC | CAWSPRGVTYEQYF
NA | NA | TRBJ2-7 | TRBV3-1/TRBV3-2 | TGTGCCAGCAGCCAACCTCCCGGTGAGCAGTACTTC | CASSQPPGEQYF
NA | NA | TRBJ1-6 | TRBV10-3 | TGTGCCATCAGTGAGCCGGGACCCCTCCACTTT | CAISEPGPLHF
NA | NA | TRBJ1-2 | TRBV5-6 | TGTGCCAGCACTCAAATTATGGCTTATGGCTACACCTTC | CASTQIMAYGYTF
TRBD2 | once | TRBJ2-1 | TRBV3-1/TRBV3-2 | TGTGCCAGCAGCCAAGATCGAGGACTAGGAGACAATGAGCAGTTCTTC | CASSQDRGLGDNEQFF
NA | NA | TRBJ1-2 | TRBV19 | TGTGCCAGTATCCCCCCCGGGAGAGAAGGTGGCTACACCTTC | CASIPPGREGGYTF
NA | NA | TRBJ2-1 | TRBV14 | TGTGCCAGCAGCCCGCGACTAACAGAGCAGTTCTTC | CASSPRLTEQFF
NA | NA | TRBJ2-5 | TRBV4-1 | TGCGCCAGCAGCCAAGATGCCCTCGGAGAGACCCAGTACTTC | CASSQDALGETQYF
NA | NA | TRBJ1-4 | TRBV30 | TGTGCCTGGAGTGTAACTTCTCAAGTTGGGGGCCAACGTTCTAATGAAAAACTGTTTTTT | CAWSVTSQVGGQRSNEKLFF
NA | NA | TRBJ2-7 | TRBV28 | TGTGCCAGCAGTTTGTCGCCAGGGTTGTCCTACGAGCAGTACTTC | CASSLSPGLSYEQYF
TRBD1 | once | TRBJ1-1 | TRBV6-1 | TGTGCCAGCAGTGAACAGGGGGGCACTGAAGCTTTCTTT | CASSEQGGTEAFF
NA | NA | TRBJ2-3 | TRBV2 | TGTGCCAGCAGTGACTCCGGGAAATTTACTAGCACAGATACGCAGTATTTT | CASSDSGKFTSTDTQYF
TRBD1 | NA | TRBJ1-2 | TRBV28 | TGTGCCAGCAGTCATAGGACAGGAATGGCCTTTAACTATGGCTACACCTTC | CASSHRTGMAFNYGYTF
NA | once | TRBJ1-4 | TRBV5-6 | TGTGCCAGCAGCTTGAACGGGGATACTAATGAAAAACTGTTTTTT | CASSLNGDTNEKLFF
NA | NA | TRBJ1-1 | TRBV5-6 | TGTGCCAGCAGCCGGTGGGGGGTGAACACTGAAGCTTTCTTT | CASSRWGVNTEAFF
NA | NA | TRBJ1-2 | TRBV5-4 | TGTGCCAGCAGCTATGACACGGCCATCTATGGCTACACCTTC | CASSYDTAIYGYTF
TRBD1 | few | TRBJ1-1 | TRBV5-1 | TGCGCCAGCAGCATCCGCCAGGGGGCGAGGACTGAAGCTTTCTTT | CASSIRQGARTEAFF
NA | NA | TRBJ2-3 | TRBV18 | TGTGCCAGCTCACCTTCGGGGTCAGATACGCAGTATTTT | CASSPSGSDTQYF
NA | NA | TRBJ2-1 | TRBV28 | TGTGCCAGCAGTCCGGACGGGTGGGGACTCAAGGAGAGCAATGAGCAGTTCTTC | CASSPDGWGLKESNEQFF
NA | NA | TRBJ1-2 | TRBV19 | TGTGCCAGTAGTATAAATGTCCTCTCTAACTATGGCTACACCTTC | CASSINVLSNYGYTF
NA | few | TRBJ2-5 | TRBV7-6 | TGTGCCAGCAATCCAGGGGTTGCGGAGACCCAGTACTTC | CASNPGVAETQYF